This T cell receptor (beta chain) emerged from a study of regulatory T cells in long-lasting Graves disease. As regards this clonotype: The conserved phenylalanine or tryptophan normally closing the CDR3 is absent here, so this likely arose from a read error.

As to time point: newly diagnosed GD, antithyroid drugs for less than 3 months. Extracted RNA from PBMCs served as the source of the TCR library. Assembly of TCR beta libraries relied on iRepertoire HTBI primers together with Arm-PCR of CDR3 regions. TCRdb passed the multiplex PCR reads through MiXCR, listing each CDR3 protein once. The sample contains some 400,000 distinct CDR3 sequences, 15% of which appear only once. The CDR3 extends over 13 amino acids. Germline CDR1 reads DFQATT; CDR2 reads SNEGSKA (reference sequence). V lost 7 bases to trimming and J lost 4 bases, with 15 bases between them. These same data were also listed under a study on T cells in Graves' hyperthyroidism and ophthalmopathy. From that study: First-round RT-PCR targeting the TCR CDR3 was performed with the HTBI primer set.

The V gene is TRBV20-1, the J gene TRBJ2-3, with D unresolved. The source is a woman in her twenties or thirties with Graves disease. The material sequenced was peripheral blood mononuclear cells (PBMCs), taken at new diagnosis, from a patient treated with antithyroid drugs. The CDR3 reads CSEWGRSADTQYS. As DNA, the CDR3 is TGCAGTGAATGGGGTAGGAGCGCAGATACGCAGTATTCT.